The 15 T cell receptor beta chains presented below share a single source sample, sequenced in a study of blood T cell repertoires in COVID-19. Repertoires were generated with immunoSEQ multiplex PCR, while TCRdb's copy carries only in-frame clones and drops some. Of approximately 130,000 clones listed, just over 75% were seen once; the top ten hold 10% to 12%. The sequenced sample was peripheral blood. These receptors were obtained from a human donor in a cohort sampled during active COVID-19.

Only one count was recorded for this clone. This chain connects TRBV5-5 to TRBJ2-7; D unresolved. Germline-derived CDR1 and CDR2 are SGHKS and YYEKEE (reference sequence). The CDR3 consists of 11 residues. Between the trimmed V and J ends, which lost 4 bases and 4 bases, there was a span of 6 bases. CDR3 nucleotides: TGTGCCAGCAGCCCCGGGTACGAGCAGTACTTC. It codes for CASSPGYEQYF.

This clone was counted a few times. CDR3 bases: TGTGCCAGCAGTGATCAGACCGGCGGTTCACCCCTCCACTTT. Residues: CASSDQTGGSPLHF. The genes are TRBV6-1 and TRBJ1-6; unclear D gene. Trimming cost V 3 bases and J 9 bases, with 12 bases left between them. CDR3 length: 14 residues. In germline, CDR1 is MNHNS, CDR2 SASEGT.

A single count supports this clone. This chain connects TRBV6-5 to TRBJ1-1; maybe TRBD1 (5 bases). V shed 5 bases and J shed 2 bases, with 9 bases lying between them. Per germline, CDR1 MNHEY and CDR2 SVGAGI. CDR3 length: 13 amino acids. CDR3 amino acids: CASSKTENTEAFF. For the CDR3, the DNA is TGTGCCAGCAGTAAGACAGAAAACACTGAAGCTTTCTTT.

This chain links TRBV28 with TRBJ1-6, with D unresolved. The ends were cut back, 6 bases at V and 7 bases at J, with 13 bases in the middle. The length of the CDR3 is 14 residues. Germline V gene data show CDR1 as MDHEN and CDR2 as SYDVKM. CDR3 coding DNA: TGTGCCAGCAGAATCCTTAGAAGAAATTCACCCCTCCACTTT. The encoded protein is CASRILRRNSPLHF.

This rearrangement joins TRBV5-1 to TRBJ1-1; D is possibly TRBD1 (6 bases). Germline V gene data show CDR1 as SGHRS and CDR2 as YFSETQ. The CDR3 consists of 16 residues. V was pared by 4 bases and J by 0 bases, with 16 bases between. The CDR3: CASSPPSGAMNTEAFF. The CDR3 DNA reads as TGCGCCAGCAGCCCGCCTTCAGGGGCTATGAACACTGAAGCTTTCTTT.

The chain is built from TRBV7-2 and TRBJ2-5; no clear D gene. Trimming pared 5 bases from V and 4 bases from J, leaving 11 bases between. Germline loops: CDR1 SGHTA, CDR2 FQGNSA. This CDR3 is 13 amino acids long. The CDR3 region has the DNA TGTGCCAGCAGCGAAAGCTACGGAGAGACCCAGTACTTC. Encoded protein: CASSESYGETQYF.

The rearrangement joins TRBV6-1 to TRBJ2-3; D is possibly TRBD1 (5 bases). The length of the CDR3 is 15 residues. V lost 1 base and J lost 2, with 10 bases in between. The germline V gene has CDR1 MNHNS and CDR2 SASEGT. This chain's CDR3 is CASSEDRTYTDTQYF. CDR3 nucleotides: TGTGCCAGCAGTGAAGACAGGACCTACACAGATACGCAGTATTTT.

The chain carries TRBV2 and TRBJ1-2; TRBD1 matches at 8 bases. Trimming at V came to 6 bases and at J to 8 bases, leaving 5 bases not matched to a gene. The CDR3 is made up of 12 amino acids. Germline CDR1 reads SNHLY; CDR2 reads FYNNEI. CDR3 loop: CASRTGVWGYTF. The CDR3 nucleotides read TGTGCCAGCAGGACAGGGGTATGGGGCTACACCTTC. The whole variable domain, remainder taken from reference TRBV2 and TRBJ1-2, is EPEVTQTPSHQVTQMGQEVILRCVPISNHLYFYWYRQILGQKVEFLVSFYNNEISEKSEIFDDQFSVERPDGSNFTLKIRSTKLEDSAMYFCASRTGVWGYTFGSGTRLTVV.

The chain has TRBV5-4 and TRBJ2-3; a weak D match, TRBD2 (5 bases). V lost 3 bases and J 2 bases, leaving 13 bases between the germline ends. Germline V gene data show CDR1 as SGHNT and CDR2 as YYREEE (reference sequence). This CDR3 has 15 residues. The CDR3 sequence: CASSSKGASTDTQYF. In nucleotides, the CDR3 is TGTGCCAGCAGCTCGAAGGGAGCTTCCACAGATACGCAGTATTTT. Full variable domain (missing parts from reference TRBV5-4 and TRBJ2-3): ETGVTQSPTHLIKTRGQQVTLRCSSQSGHNTVSWYQQALGQGPQFIFQYYREEENGRGNFPPRFSGLQFPNYSSELNVNALELDDSALYLCASSSKGASTDTQYFGPGTRLTVL.

The chain is built from TRBV9 and TRBJ2-3; possibly TRBD1 for D (6 bases). With 6 bases removed from V and 3 bases from J, the gap between germline ends came to 14 bases. The CDR3 runs 14 residues. Germline V CDR1 and CDR2: SGDLS, YYNGEE. CDR3 DNA sequence: TGTGCCAGCAACGGACACAGGGAGACAGATACGCAGTATTTT. It specifies CASNGHRETDTQYF. The full variable domain, with the rest looked up from reference TRBV9 and TRBJ2-3, is DSGVTQTPKHLITATGQRVTLRCSPRSGDLSVYWYQQSLDQGLQFLIQYYNGEERAKGNILERFSAQQFPDLHSELNLSSLELGDSALYFCASNGHRETDTQYFGPGTRLTVL.

The rearrangement uses TRBV2 and TRBJ2-7; possibly TRBD1 for D (5 bases). The CDR3 runs to 13 residues. V was shortened by 6 bases and J by 0 bases, with 9 bases between the two germline ends. From germline, CDR1 is SNHLY and CDR2 FYNNEI. Here the CDR3 reads CASRTVTSYEQYF. CDR3 nucleotides: TGTGCCAGCAGGACAGTGACCTCCTACGAGCAGTACTTC.

V and J are TRBV2 and TRBJ2-5; 12 bases match TRBD2. The junction had 15 bases not matched to a gene; V was cut back by 6 bases and J by 4 bases. This CDR3 has 18 amino acids. CDR1 is SNHLY, CDR2 FYNNEI, per germline. The CDR3 loop is CASSASGLAGLGGETQYF. As DNA, the CDR3 is TGTGCCAGCAGCGCTTCGGGACTAGCGGGCCTCGGAGGAGAGACCCAGTACTTC.

This rearrangement joins TRBV4-1 to TRBJ1-2; unclear D gene. The CDR3 sequence is 16 residues long. Trimming took 1 base from V and 4 from J, leaving 16 bases between them. CDR1 and CDR2 (germline): MGHRA, YSYEKL. Here the CDR3 reads CASSQAISGAFYGYTF. In DNA, the CDR3 is TGCGCCAGCAGCCAAGCCATAAGCGGAGCATTCTATGGCTACACCTTC.

The chain carries TRBV27 and TRBJ1-4; tentative D call: TRBD1 (6 bases). Germline CDR1 MNHEY, CDR2 SMNVEV (reference sequence). V was trimmed by 4 bases and J by 7 bases, leaving 10 bases between them. This CDR3 has 13 residues. CDR3 in amino acids: CASSWTVFEKLFF. CDR3 in DNA: TGTGCCAGCAGTTGGACAGTTTTTGAAAAACTGTTTTTT.

V and J are TRBV4-1 and TRBJ2-3; D gene unclear. Germline V lookup: CDR1 MGHRA, CDR2 YSYEKL. CDR3 length equals 14 residues. The V end was cut by 2 bases, the J end by 11 bases, with 17 bases between. The DNA of the CDR3 is TGCGCCAGCAGCCAAAAGCCTCTAGAAACCTGGCAGTATTTT. The encoded protein is CASSQKPLETWQYF.